A single sample gave rise to the 7 T cell receptor beta chains below, sequenced in a study of OX40 agonist ivuxolimab in advanced cancers. The assay was immunoSEQ multiplex PCR, and TCRdb's table has in-frame clones only and misses some. This table has 60,000 to 90,000 clones, about 85% appearing once. This specimen consisted of CD4+ or CD8+ T cells sorted from blood, obtained in a trial of the OX40 agonist ivuxolimab. Every receptor here comes from an adult with an advanced solid tumor such as melanoma, head and neck, liver or kidney cancer.

V is TRBV10-1 and J is TRBJ2-1; 12 bases align to TRBD2. V dropped 2 bases and J dropped 4; count of bases not matched to a gene: 6. In germline, CDR1 is WNHNN, CDR2 SYGVQD (reference sequence). The CDR3 spans 17 residues. The CDR3 DNA follows: TGCGCCAGCAGTGAGAACCCGGGACTAGCGGGTTACAATGAGCAGTTCTTC. Translating gives CASSENPGLAGYNEQFF.

The rearrangement joins TRBV10-3 to TRBJ1-6; 8 nucleotides agree with TRBD1. Germline V gene lookup returns CDR1 ENHRY and CDR2 SYGVKD. Germline trimming cut 3 bases from V and 5 bases from J; bases unmatched to any gene: 6. CDR3 length: 16 residues. As DNA, the CDR3 is TGTGCCATCAGTGAAACCGGGACAGGCAATAATTCACCCCTCCACTTT. Protein sequence: CAISETGTGNNSPLHF.

V and J are TRBV4-2 and TRBJ2-2; D is tentatively TRBD1 or TRBD2 (5 bases each). Germline assignment: CDR1 LGHNA and CDR2 YNFKEQ. Trimming stripped 4 bases from V and 3 bases from J, with 15 bases between. The CDR3 covers 16 residues. In DNA, the CDR3 is TGTGCCAGCAGCCCCCCGGGGCGGCCCGACACCGGGGAGCTGTTTTTT. It specifies CASSPPGRPDTGELFF.

The CDR3 DNA sequence: TGTGCCAGCAGGATTTACGGCAGGGGAAATGAAAAACTGTTTTTT. Protein product: CASRIYGRGNEKLFF. This chain links TRBV21-1 with TRBJ1-4; the table's D gene call, TRBD1, was not cross checked with the DNA. TRBV21-1 is deemed a pseudogene. The CDR3 is 15 residues long.

V gene TRBV19 combines with J gene TRBJ1-2; D not resolved. Trimming took off 7 bases at V and 8 bases at J, with 17 bases between the two ends. This CDR3 region has 13 residues. CDR1 is LNHDA and CDR2 is SQIVND in the germline V gene (reference sequence). CDR3 sequence (DNA): TGTGCCAGTAACTTGAACGGAGAAAGCGGCTACACCTTC. It specifies CASNLNGESGYTF.

The chain links TRBV10-1 to TRBJ1-1; TRBD1 is a possible D gene (5 bases). V dropped 6 bases and J dropped 0 bases, with 14 bases sitting between them. Germline lookup yields CDR1 WNHNN and CDR2 SYGVQD (reference sequence). The CDR3 runs to 15 residues. CDR3 protein: CASSPSGGLNTEAFF. The CDR3 region has the DNA TGCGCCAGCAGCCCCTCTGGGGGTTTGAACACTGAAGCTTTCTTT.

This clone was picked up one time. The chain carries TRBV6-1 and TRBJ2-1; 7 bases align to TRBD2. V gave up 2 bases and J gave up 7 bases; unmatched junction bases: 8. Germline V gene data show CDR1 as MNHNS and CDR2 as SASEGT. The CDR3 has 15 amino acids. The CDR3 DNA sequence: TGTGCCAGCAGTGAATTAATCGGGGGGAAGAATGAGCAGTTCTTC. Residues: CASSELIGGKNEQFF.